Below, 27 T cell receptor beta chains from the same sample are listed, as sequenced in a study of blood T cells in healthy people across ages. Primed by a sample-barcoded 5' primer and a J-beta primer mix, a second PCR proceeded for about 6 to 12 cycles. TCRdb redid the calling of the 5' RACE reads with MiXCR, one entry per CDR3 protein. The top ten hold more than 20% of the sample, which has fewer than 2,000,000 distinct CDR3 sequences, about 39% seen once. Sequencing input: blood. Receptors were obtained from a human donor in good health.

There are a few counts of this clonotype. This rearrangement joins TRBV12-3 or TRBV12-4 to TRBJ2-7; D call uncertain. The V end lost 5 bases, the J end lost 3 bases, and 14 bases lay between the germline ends. The CDR3 totals 14 residues. DNA for the CDR3: TGTGCCAGCAGTCCCCAGTCCGCTGGCTACGAGCAGTACTTC. Encoded protein: CASSPQSAGYEQYF.

This chain links TRBV20-1 with TRBJ2-7; possible D gene TRBD1, 6 bases. This CDR3 has 16 residues. The germline gives CDR1 DFQATT, CDR2 SNEGSKA (reference sequence). Between the trimmed V and J ends, which lost 1 base and 2 bases, there was a span of 18 bases. The CDR3 is CSARGWDKRSTYEQYF. CDR3 coding DNA: TGCAGTGCTAGAGGATGGGACAAACGTTCCACCTACGAGCAGTACTTC.

This clonotype was recorded a few times. V gene TRBV29-1 combines with J gene TRBJ2-1; D gene unclear. Germline V gene sequence: CDR1 SQVTM, CDR2 ANQGSEA. Trimming cost V 8 bases and J 6 bases, with 17 bases left between them. The CDR3 has 13 amino acids. CDR3 amino acids: CSSGFGIGNEQFF. The CDR3 DNA is TGCAGCTCTGGCTTTGGGATCGGCAATGAGCAGTTCTTC.

The rearrangement uses TRBV7-2 and TRBJ1-4; no firm D call. CDR1 SGHTA and CDR2 FQGNSA come from the germline V gene. Trimming left V 0 bases short and J 4 bases short, with 9 bases between. The CDR3 is made up of 15 amino acids. The DNA for the CDR3 is TGTGCCAGCAGCTTAGCGGTGGGAATTAATGAAAAACTGTTTTTT. Protein: CASSLAVGINEKLFF.

The genes are TRBV29-1 and TRBJ2-3; maybe TRBD2 (5 bases). The CDR3 length is 13 residues. Per the germline V gene, CDR1 is SQVTM and CDR2 is ANQGSEA. Trimming cost V 4 bases and J 6 bases, with 14 bases left between them. CDR3 protein: CSVAGKVSDTQYF. Here the CDR3 DNA reads TGCAGCGTTGCCGGGAAGGTCTCGGATACGCAGTATTTT.

The chain carries TRBV7-9 and TRBJ2-1; TRBD1 agrees at 10 bases. Germline assignment: CDR1 SEHNR and CDR2 FQNEAQ (reference sequence). J was trimmed by 5 bases and V by 5 bases; bases with no gene match: 9. The CDR3 has 16 amino acids. CDR3 residues: CASSPPTGGFNNEQFF. As DNA, the CDR3 is TGTGCCAGCAGCCCCCCGACAGGGGGCTTCAACAATGAGCAGTTCTTC.

The chain combines TRBV7-9 with TRBJ1-1; perhaps TRBD1 as D (5 bases). The CDR3 covers 15 residues. Between the trimmed V and J ends, which lost 1 base and 3 bases, there was a span of 12 bases. The germline gives CDR1 SEHNR, CDR2 FQNEAQ (reference sequence). The CDR3 loop reads CASSLEAGVHTEAFF. Here the CDR3 DNA reads TGTGCCAGCAGCTTAGAGGCGGGGGTGCACACTGAAGCTTTCTTT.

The V and J genes are TRBV30 and TRBJ1-2; D possibly corresponds to TRBD1 (5 bases). V lost 0 bases, J lost 6 bases, and 8 bases lay in between. The CDR3 sequence is 12 residues long. CDR1 GTSNPN and CDR2 SVGIG come from the germline V gene (reference sequence). CDR3 DNA sequence: TGTGCCTGGAGTGTCACGGGGCATGGCTACACCTTC. It yields the protein CAWSVTGHGYTF.

The chain links TRBV7-2 to TRBJ2-7, with TRBD1 identical over 8 bases. Germline values: CDR1 SGHTA, CDR2 FQGNSA. CDR3 length: 15 residues. The V segment lost 2 bases and the J segment 3 bases; nucleotides outside the gene matches: 6. The CDR3 DNA reads as TGTGCCAGCAGCTTATCGACAGGGGAAGGCTACGAGCAGTACTTC. Translated: CASSLSTGEGYEQYF.

As for this clonotype: One end of the junction does not line up with germline, which may come from a read error. V usage is TRBV7-3 and J usage is TRBJ2-1; possibly TRBD2 for D (6 bases). Germline V gene sequence: CDR1 SGHTA, CDR2 FQGTGA. This CDR3 has 16 amino acids. The CDR3 loop is CASSLTGRGSYNERFF. The DNA for the CDR3 is TGTGCCAGCAGCTTAACGGGGCGGGGATCCTACAATGAGCGGTTCTTC.

A few counts support this clonotype. The genes are TRBV15 and TRBJ1-1; no clear D. The CDR3 is 14 amino acids. V was shortened by 5 bases and J by 1 base, with 11 bases between the two germline ends. Germline V CDR1 and CDR2: LNHNV, YYDKDF (reference sequence). The CDR3 bases are TGTGCCACCAGCGCTTCCTTGGGGAACACTGAAGCTTTCTTT. Translation: CATSASLGNTEAFF. The complete variable domain, with remaining parts taken from reference TRBV15 and TRBJ1-1, reads DAMVIQNPRYQVTQFGKPVTLSCSQTLNHNVMYWYQQKSSQAPKLLFHYYDKDFNNEADTPDNFQSRRPNTSFCFLDIRSPGLGDTAMYLCATSASLGNTEAFFGQGTRLTVV.

The gene calls are TRBV28 and TRBJ2-1, with 10 bases lining up with TRBD2. CDR3 length: 12 residues. Germline V gene lookup returns CDR1 MDHEN and CDR2 SYDVKM. The junction had 7 bases not matched to a gene; V was cut back by 10 bases and J by 10 bases. CDR3 nucleotide sequence: TGTGCCACCCAGCGGGGGGGCTTAGAGCAGTTCTTC. This gives the protein CATQRGGLEQFF. The full variable domain, its missing parts supplied by reference TRBV28 and TRBJ2-1, is DVKVTQSSRYLVKRTGEKVFLECVQDMDHENMFWYRQDPGLGLRLIYFSYDVKMKEKGDIPEGYSVSREKKERFSLILESASTNQTSMYLCATQRGGLEQFFGPGTRLTVL.

This sequence joins TRBV29-1 and TRBJ2-7; D unresolved. Germline CDR1 SQVTM, CDR2 ANQGSEA. The CDR3 contains 14 residues. V lost 2 bases to trimming and J lost 0 bases, with 11 bases between them. The CDR3 region has the DNA TGCAGCGTTGAAAATAGGGCAGCCTCCTACGAGCAGTACTTC. Translated: CSVENRAASYEQYF.

This clonotype was recorded a few times. V is TRBV10-3 and J is TRBJ1-1, with D unresolved. CDR1 ENHRY and CDR2 SYGVKD come from the germline V gene. The CDR3 consists of 11 residues. V lost 7 bases and J 8 bases, leaving 11 bases between the germline ends. The CDR3 DNA sequence: TGTGCCATCACAGAAAACGGCGAAGCTTTCTTT. It yields the protein CAITENGEAFF.

This clonotype was picked up a small number of times. The chain is built from TRBV7-2 and TRBJ1-1; 7 bases match TRBD1. CDR3 length equals 11 residues. CDR1 is SGHTA, CDR2 FQGNSA, per germline. V was clipped by 3 bases and J by 9 bases; unmatched bases: 1. CDR3 sequence (DNA): TGTGCCAGCAGCTTGAGGGGGCAAGCTTTCTTT. Amino acids: CASSLRGQAFF.

The V call is TRBV5-1, the J call TRBJ2-7; D possibly corresponds to TRBD1 (6 bases). Germline values: CDR1 SGHRS, CDR2 YFSETQ. V lost 5 bases, J lost 4 bases, and 16 bases lay in between. This CDR3 has 14 residues. CDR3 DNA sequence: TGCGCCAGCAGGGATGGACAGCTAAGTTACGAGCAGTACTTC. Residues: CASRDGQLSYEQYF.

This clonotype was seen a handful of times. CDR3 in amino acids: CASSQARGSAYGYTF. DNA for the CDR3: TGCGCCAGCAGCCAAGCAAGGGGCAGTGCCTATGGCTACACCTTC. The V and J genes are TRBV4-3 and TRBJ1-2, with D possibly TRBD1 on 5 matching bases. Germline V gene lookup returns CDR1 LGHNA and CDR2 YSLEER. V lost 1 base and J lost 4, with 13 bases in between. The CDR3 contains 15 residues.

V gene TRBV15 combines with J gene TRBJ2-1; D perhaps matches TRBD2 (5 bases). The CDR3 runs to 15 residues. Between the trimmed V and J ends, which lost 1 base and 3 bases, there was a span of 10 bases. The germline gives CDR1 LNHNV, CDR2 YYDKDF (reference sequence). CDR3 residues: CATSRGVAGYNEQFF. In DNA, the CDR3 is TGTGCCACCAGCAGAGGGGTGGCGGGCTACAATGAGCAGTTCTTC.

The genes are TRBV5-1 and TRBJ2-6, with D perhaps matching TRBD1 or TRBD2 (6 bases each). The germline V gene has CDR1 SGHRS and CDR2 YFSETQ. This CDR3 comprises 18 residues. V lost 3 bases and J 2 bases, leaving 18 bases between the germline ends. For the CDR3, the DNA is TGCGCCAGCAGCTACAATCACAGGGAGGAGGCTGGGGCCAACGTCCTGACTTTC. Its translation is CASSYNHREEAGANVLTF. The full variable domain, with the rest looked up from reference TRBV5-1 and TRBJ2-6, is KAGVTQTPRYLIKTRGQQVTLSCSPISGHRSVSWYQQTPGQGLQFLFEYFSETQRNKGNFPGRFSGRQFSNSRSEMNVSTLELGDSALYLCASSYNHREEAGANVLTFGAGSRLTVL.

The chain employs TRBV12-3 or TRBV12-4 and TRBJ2-7; D uncertain. The V end was cut by 3 bases, the J end by 0 bases, with 15 bases between. This CDR3 contains 16 residues. The CDR3 loop is CASSFCGWTDSYEQYF. CDR3 coding DNA: TGTGCCAGCAGTTTTTGTGGTTGGACCGACTCCTACGAGCAGTACTTC.

This clonotype turned up a few times. This chain connects TRBV4-3 to TRBJ1-1; 7 bases map to TRBD1. The CDR3 is made up of 14 amino acids. The germline V gene has CDR1 LGHNA and CDR2 YSLEER. The V and J ends lost 4 bases and 11 bases, in that order; junction bases with no gene match: 13. Here the CDR3 reads CASSPLATGDPAFF. For the CDR3, the DNA is TGCGCCAGCAGCCCCTTAGCAACAGGGGATCCGGCTTTCTTT.

This clonotype has more than one count but fewer than ten. In DNA, the CDR3 is TGTGCCAGCAGGTTACGAACAGAGAACTATGGCTACACCTTC. It yields the protein CASRLRTENYGYTF. This sequence joins TRBV28 and TRBJ1-2, with D unresolved. Germline CDR1 and CDR2: MDHEN and SYDVKM. The CDR3 spans 14 residues. V gave up 6 bases and J gave up 2 bases, with 13 bases separating them.

In this sample, this clonotype turned up a few times. V gene TRBV29-1 combines with J gene TRBJ2-5, with 13 bases lining up with TRBD2. The CDR3 runs to 14 residues. CDR1 SQVTM and CDR2 ANQGSEA come from the germline V gene. V was pared by 5 bases and J by 5 bases, with 5 bases of the junction left unmatched. As DNA, the CDR3 is TGCAGCGTTCCACTAGCGGGGGGGCTGGAGACCCAGTACTTC. This translates into CSVPLAGGLETQYF.

J is TRBJ2-7 and V is TRBV20-1, with 9 positions matching TRBD2. Germline CDR1 is DFQATT and CDR2 is SNEGSKA (reference sequence). The trim removed 5 bases at V and 3 bases at J, leaving 8 bases unmatched. The CDR3 is made up of 14 amino acids. CDR3 residues: CSARGASGDYEQYF. The CDR3 bases are TGCAGTGCTCGCGGGGCTAGCGGGGACTACGAGCAGTACTTC.

This clonotype appeared many times. This sequence joins TRBV20-1 and TRBJ2-7; D tentatively reads TRBD1 or TRBD2 (5 bases each). V lost 6 bases to trimming and J lost 7 bases, with 19 bases between them. This CDR3 contains 13 residues. CDR1 and CDR2 (germline): DFQATT, SNEGSKA (reference sequence). CDR3 loop: CSAMQGDPDEQYF. The DNA of the CDR3 is TGCAGTGCAATGCAGGGAGATCCGGATGAGCAGTACTTC.

This rearrangement joins TRBV2 to TRBJ2-1, with a possible D match to TRBD1 (5 bases). CDR1 is SNHLY, CDR2 FYNNEI, per germline. This CDR3 region has 14 residues. Deletions cut 7 bases from V and 5 bases from J, with 15 bases between. Here the CDR3 DNA reads TGTGCCAGCATGAGGACAAACAAAAACAATGAGCAGTTCTTC. Translating it yields CASMRTNKNNEQFF.

In this sample, this clonotype turned up a few times. A much larger clone is a single base away; this may be a read error. The chain has TRBV20-1 and TRBJ1-2; a weak D match, TRBD1 (5 bases). V dropped 3 bases and J dropped 7 bases, with 15 bases sitting between them. This CDR3 region has 13 residues. Per germline, CDR1 DFQATT and CDR2 SNEGSKA (reference sequence). The CDR3 spells CSARRQGVGGYTF. The CDR3 DNA reads as TGCAGTGCTAGGCGCCAGGGAGTGGGTGGCTACACCTTC.